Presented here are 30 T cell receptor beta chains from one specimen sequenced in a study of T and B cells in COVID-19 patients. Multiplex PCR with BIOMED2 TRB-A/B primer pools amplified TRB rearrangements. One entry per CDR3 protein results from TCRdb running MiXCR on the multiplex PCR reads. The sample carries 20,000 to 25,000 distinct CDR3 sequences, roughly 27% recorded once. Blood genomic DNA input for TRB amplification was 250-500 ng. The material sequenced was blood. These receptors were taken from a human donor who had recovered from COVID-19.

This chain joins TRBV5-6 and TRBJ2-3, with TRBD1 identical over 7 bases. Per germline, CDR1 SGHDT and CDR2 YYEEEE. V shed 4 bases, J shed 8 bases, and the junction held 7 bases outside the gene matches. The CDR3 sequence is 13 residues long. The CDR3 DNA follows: TGTGCCAGCAGCCAAGGACAGGTTGGTACGCAGTATTTT. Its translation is CASSQGQVGTQYF.

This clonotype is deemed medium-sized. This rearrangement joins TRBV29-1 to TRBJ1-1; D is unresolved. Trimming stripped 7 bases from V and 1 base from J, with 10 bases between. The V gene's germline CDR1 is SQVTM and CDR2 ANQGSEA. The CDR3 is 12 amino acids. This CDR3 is CSAVDQNTEAFF. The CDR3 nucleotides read TGCAGCGCCGTAGACCAGAACACTGAAGCTTTCTTT.

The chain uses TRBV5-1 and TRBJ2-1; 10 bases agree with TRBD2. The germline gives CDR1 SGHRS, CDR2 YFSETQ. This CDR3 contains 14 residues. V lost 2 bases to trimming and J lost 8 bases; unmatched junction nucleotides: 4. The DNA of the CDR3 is TGCGCCAGCAGCTTAAGCGGGAGGGCCGATGAGCAGTTCTTC. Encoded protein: CASSLSGRADEQFF.

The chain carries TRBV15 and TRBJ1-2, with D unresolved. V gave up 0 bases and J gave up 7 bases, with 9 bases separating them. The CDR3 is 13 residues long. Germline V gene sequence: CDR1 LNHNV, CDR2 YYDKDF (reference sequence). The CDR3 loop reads CATSRDWVVGYTF. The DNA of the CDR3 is TGTGCCACCAGCAGAGATTGGGTTGTTGGCTACACCTTC.

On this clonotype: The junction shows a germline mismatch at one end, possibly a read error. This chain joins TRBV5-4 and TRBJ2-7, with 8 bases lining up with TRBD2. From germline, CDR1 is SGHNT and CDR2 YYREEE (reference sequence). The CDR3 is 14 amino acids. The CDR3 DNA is TGCGCCAGCAGCTCCTCAGCGGGAGCTTACGAGCAGTACTTC. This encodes CASSSSAGAYEQYF.

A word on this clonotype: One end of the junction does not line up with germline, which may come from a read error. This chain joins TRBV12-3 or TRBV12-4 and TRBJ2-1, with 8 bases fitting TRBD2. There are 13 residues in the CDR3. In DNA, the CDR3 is TGTGCCAGCAGATTAGCGGGGAGCAATGAGCAGTTCTTC. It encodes CASRLAGSNEQFF.

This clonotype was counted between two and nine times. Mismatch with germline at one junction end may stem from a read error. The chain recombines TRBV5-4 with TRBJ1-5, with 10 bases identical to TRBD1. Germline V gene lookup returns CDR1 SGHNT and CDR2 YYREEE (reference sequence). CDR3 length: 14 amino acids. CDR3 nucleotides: TGCGCCAGCAGCCCCGGACAGGGGGAACAGCCCCAGCATTTT. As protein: CASSPGQGEQPQHF.

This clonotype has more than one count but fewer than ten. Here the CDR3 reads CASRTGGGNYGYTF. Here the CDR3 DNA reads TGTGCCAGCAGAACCGGAGGGGGAAACTATGGCTACACCTTC. The chain links TRBV6-5 to TRBJ1-2; maybe TRBD1 (6 bases). CDR1 is MNHEY, CDR2 SVGAGI, per germline. CDR3 length: 14 amino acids. V was cut by 6 bases and J by 2 bases, with 13 bases left in between.

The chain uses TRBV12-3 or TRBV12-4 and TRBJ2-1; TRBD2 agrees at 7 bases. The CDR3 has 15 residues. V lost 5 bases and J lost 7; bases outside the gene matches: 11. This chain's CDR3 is CASSPLGGGFNEQFF. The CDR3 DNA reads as TGTGCCAGCAGTCCATTGGGGGGGGGTTTTAATGAGCAGTTCTTC.

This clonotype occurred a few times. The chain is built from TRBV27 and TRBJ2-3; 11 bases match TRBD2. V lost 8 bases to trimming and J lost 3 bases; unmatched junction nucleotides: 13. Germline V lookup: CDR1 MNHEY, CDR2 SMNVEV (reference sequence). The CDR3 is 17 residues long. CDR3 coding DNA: TGTGCCAGCCGAAGGCTCCCTAGCGGGGGGCTGACAGATACGCAGTATTTT. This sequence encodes CASRRLPSGGLTDTQYF.

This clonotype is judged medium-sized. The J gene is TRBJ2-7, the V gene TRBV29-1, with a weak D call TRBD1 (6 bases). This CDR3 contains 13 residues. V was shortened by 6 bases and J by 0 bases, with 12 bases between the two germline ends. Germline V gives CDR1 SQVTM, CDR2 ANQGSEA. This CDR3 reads CSVQNRDSYEQYF. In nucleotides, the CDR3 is TGCAGCGTCCAGAACAGGGACTCCTACGAGCAGTACTTC.

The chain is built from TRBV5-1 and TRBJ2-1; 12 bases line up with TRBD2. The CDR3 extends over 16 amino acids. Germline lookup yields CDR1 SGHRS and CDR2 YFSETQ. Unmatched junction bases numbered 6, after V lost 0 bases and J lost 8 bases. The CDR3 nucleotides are TGCGCCAGCAGCTTGGCTAGCGGGGGGGCCAGCGATGAGCAGTTCTTC. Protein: CASSLASGGASDEQFF.

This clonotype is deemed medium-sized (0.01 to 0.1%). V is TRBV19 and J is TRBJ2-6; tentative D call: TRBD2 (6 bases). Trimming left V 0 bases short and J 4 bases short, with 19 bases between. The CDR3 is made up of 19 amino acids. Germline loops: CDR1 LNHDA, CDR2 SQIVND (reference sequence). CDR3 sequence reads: CASSIDSGLSVPGANVLTF. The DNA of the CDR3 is TGTGCCAGTAGTATAGATAGCGGACTATCTGTCCCCGGGGCCAACGTCCTGACTTTC.

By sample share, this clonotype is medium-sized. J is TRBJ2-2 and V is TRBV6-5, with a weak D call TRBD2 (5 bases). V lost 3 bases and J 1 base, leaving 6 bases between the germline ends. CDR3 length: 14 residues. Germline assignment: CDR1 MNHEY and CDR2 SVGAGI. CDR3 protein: CASSYGLNTGELFF. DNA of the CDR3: TGTGCCAGCAGTTATGGACTGAACACCGGGGAGCTGTTTTTT.

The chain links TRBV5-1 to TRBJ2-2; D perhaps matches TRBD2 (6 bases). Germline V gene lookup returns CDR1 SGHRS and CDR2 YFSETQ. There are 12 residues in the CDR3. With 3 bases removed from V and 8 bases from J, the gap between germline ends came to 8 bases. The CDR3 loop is CASSSGVGELFF. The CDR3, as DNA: TGCGCCAGCAGCTCGGGGGTAGGGGAGCTGTTTTTT.

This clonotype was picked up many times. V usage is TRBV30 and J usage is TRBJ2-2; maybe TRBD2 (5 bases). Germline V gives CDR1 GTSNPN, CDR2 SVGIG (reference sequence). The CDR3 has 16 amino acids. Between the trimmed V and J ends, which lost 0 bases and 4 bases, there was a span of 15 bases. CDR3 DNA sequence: TGTGCCTGGAGTGTAGCACGCCTAGCTCGCACCGGGGAGCTGTTTTTT. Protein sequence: CAWSVARLARTGELFF.

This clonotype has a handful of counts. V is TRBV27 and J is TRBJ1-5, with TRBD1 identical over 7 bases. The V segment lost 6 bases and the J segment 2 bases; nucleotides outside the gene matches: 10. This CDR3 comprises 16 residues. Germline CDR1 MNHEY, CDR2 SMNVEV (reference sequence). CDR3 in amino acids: CASRGGGALGNQPQHF. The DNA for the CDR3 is TGTGCCAGCAGGGGAGGGGGCGCGTTGGGCAATCAGCCCCAGCATTTT.

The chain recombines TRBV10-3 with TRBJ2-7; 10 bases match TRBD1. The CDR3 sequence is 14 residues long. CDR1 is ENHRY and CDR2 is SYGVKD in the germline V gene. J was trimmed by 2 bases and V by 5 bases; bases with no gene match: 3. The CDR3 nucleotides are TGTGCCATCAGTCCGGGACAGGGGACCTACGAGCAGTACTTC. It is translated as CAISPGQGTYEQYF.

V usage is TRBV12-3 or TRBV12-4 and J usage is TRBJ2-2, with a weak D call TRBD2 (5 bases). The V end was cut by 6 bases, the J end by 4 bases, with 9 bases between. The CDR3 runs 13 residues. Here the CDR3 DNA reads TGTGCCAGCAGCCAAGGGAGCACCGGGGAGCTGTTTTTT. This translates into CASSQGSTGELFF.

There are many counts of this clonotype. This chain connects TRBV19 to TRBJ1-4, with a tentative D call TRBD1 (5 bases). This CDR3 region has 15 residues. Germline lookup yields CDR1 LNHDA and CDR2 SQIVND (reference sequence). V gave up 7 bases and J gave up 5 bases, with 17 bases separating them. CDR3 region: CASTMGDSINEKLFF. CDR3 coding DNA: TGTGCCAGTACCATGGGTGACAGCATAAATGAAAAACTGTTTTTT.

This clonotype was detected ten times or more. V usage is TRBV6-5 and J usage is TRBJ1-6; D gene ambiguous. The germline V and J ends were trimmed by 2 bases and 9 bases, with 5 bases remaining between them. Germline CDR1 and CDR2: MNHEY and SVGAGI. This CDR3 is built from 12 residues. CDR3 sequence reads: CASSYPGSPLHF. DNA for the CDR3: TGTGCCAGCAGTTACCCGGGTTCACCCCTCCACTTT.

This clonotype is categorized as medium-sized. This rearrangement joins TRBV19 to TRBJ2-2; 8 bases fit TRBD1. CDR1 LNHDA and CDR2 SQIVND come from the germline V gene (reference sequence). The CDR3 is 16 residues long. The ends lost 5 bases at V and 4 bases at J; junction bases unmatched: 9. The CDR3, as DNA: TGTGCCAGTAGTTCTCCCGGGACAGGATCCACCGGGGAGCTGTTTTTT. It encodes CASSSPGTGSTGELFF.

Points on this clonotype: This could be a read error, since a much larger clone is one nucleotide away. Here the CDR3 reads CASSRLAGSTDTKYF. The CDR3 DNA sequence: TGTGCCAGTAGCCGACTAGCGGGTAGCACAGATACGAAGTATTTT. The chain is built from TRBV19 and TRBJ2-3, with 10 bases fitting TRBD2. Germline assignment: CDR1 LNHDA and CDR2 SQIVND (reference sequence). This CDR3 spans 15 amino acids.

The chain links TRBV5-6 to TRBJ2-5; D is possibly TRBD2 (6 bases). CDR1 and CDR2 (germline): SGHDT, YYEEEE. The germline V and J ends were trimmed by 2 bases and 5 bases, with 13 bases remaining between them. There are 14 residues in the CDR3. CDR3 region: CASSLGTAGETQYF. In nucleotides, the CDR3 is TGTGCCAGCAGCTTAGGGACGGCGGGGGAGACCCAGTACTTC.

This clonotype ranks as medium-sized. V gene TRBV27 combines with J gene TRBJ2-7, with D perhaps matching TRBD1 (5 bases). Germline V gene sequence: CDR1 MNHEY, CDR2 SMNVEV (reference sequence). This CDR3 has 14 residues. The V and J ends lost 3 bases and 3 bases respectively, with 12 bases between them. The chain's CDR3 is CASSLSQGGYEQYF. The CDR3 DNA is TGTGCCAGCAGTTTGAGCCAGGGTGGCTACGAGCAGTACTTC.

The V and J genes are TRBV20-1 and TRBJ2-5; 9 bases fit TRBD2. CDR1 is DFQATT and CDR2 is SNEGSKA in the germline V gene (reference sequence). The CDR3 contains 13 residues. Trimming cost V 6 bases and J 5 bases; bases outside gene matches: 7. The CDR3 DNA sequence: TGCAGTGCACGCGGGGGGGCCGGGGAGACCCAGTACTTC. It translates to CSARGGAGETQYF.

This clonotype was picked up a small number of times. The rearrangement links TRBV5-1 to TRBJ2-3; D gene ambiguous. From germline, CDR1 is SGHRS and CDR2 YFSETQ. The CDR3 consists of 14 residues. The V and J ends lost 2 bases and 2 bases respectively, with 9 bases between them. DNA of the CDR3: TGCGCCAGCAGCTTCAACAGAAACACAGATACGCAGTATTTT. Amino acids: CASSFNRNTDTQYF.

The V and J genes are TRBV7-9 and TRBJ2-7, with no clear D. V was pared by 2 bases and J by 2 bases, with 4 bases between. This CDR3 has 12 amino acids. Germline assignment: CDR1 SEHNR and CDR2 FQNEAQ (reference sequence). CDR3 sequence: CASSLSPYEQYF. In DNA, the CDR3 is TGTGCCAGCAGCTTAAGCCCCTACGAGCAGTACTTC.

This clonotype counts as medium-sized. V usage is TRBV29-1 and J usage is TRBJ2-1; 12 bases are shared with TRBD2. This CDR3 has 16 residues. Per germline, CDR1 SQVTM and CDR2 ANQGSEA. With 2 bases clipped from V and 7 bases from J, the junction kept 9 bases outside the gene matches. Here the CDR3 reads CSVETILAGGPNEQFF. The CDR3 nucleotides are TGCAGCGTTGAAACCATACTAGCGGGAGGACCTAATGAGCAGTTCTTC.

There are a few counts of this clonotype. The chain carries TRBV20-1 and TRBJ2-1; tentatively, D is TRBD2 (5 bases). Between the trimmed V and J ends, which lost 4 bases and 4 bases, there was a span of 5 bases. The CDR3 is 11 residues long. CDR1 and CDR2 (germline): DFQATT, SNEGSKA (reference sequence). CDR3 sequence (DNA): TGCAGTGCTACGGGATACAATGAGCAGTTCTTC. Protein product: CSATGYNEQFF.